This T cell receptor beta chain was captured in a study of T-cell reconstitution after alpha-beta-depleted transplantation in children. Only a few counts were recorded for this clonotype. Antigen specificity is unknown. Study-level points and caveats: There were reportedly several hundred expanded graft clones from which alpha-beta T cells came about two months after transplant. After transplant, high TCRbeta diversity at day 60 in some patients arose from surviving recipient T cells and thymic progenitors. Diversity and T-cell counts at one year after transplant derived mostly from new T cells.

Researchers prepared the TCRbeta library using unique molecular identifiers, the study reports. TCRdb recomputed calls from the PCR reads with MiXCR, one row per CDR3 protein. The sample lists 250,000 to 400,000 distinct CDR3 sequences; over 20% were seen once. The sample was PBMCs, mostly from graft donor cells, taken 180 days after TCRalphabeta/CD19-depleted stem cell transplant. This TCR derives from a male patient younger than 18 who had a stem cell transplant for acute lymphoblastic leukemia, so the T cells may come from the graft donor.

CDR3 residues: CKPGGPSSPLHF. The CDR3 DNA reads TGCAAGCCTGGGGGCCCTAGTTCACCCCTCCACTTT. The genes are TRBV20-1 and TRBJ1-6; D is perhaps TRBD1 (6 bases). CDR1 DFQATT and CDR2 SNEGSKA come from the germline V gene (reference sequence). This CDR3 spans 12 amino acids.